This T cell receptor (beta chain) came from a study of CD8 T cells in Susac syndrome. cDNA came from about 0.5 to 1 ug RNA primed by random hexamers. TCR beta CDR3 was amplified by immunoSEQ covering 54 Vbeta and 13 Jbeta. TCRdb ran MiXCR on the immunoSEQ multiplex PCR reads and lists one entry per CDR3 protein. The sample lists under 200,000 distinct CDR3 sequences, around 95% seen once, with roughly 0.16% in the top ten. V was pared by 4 bases and J by 17 bases, with 21 bases between. Germline V gene data show CDR1 as LGHDT and CDR2 as YNNKEL (reference sequence). The CDR3 runs 14 residues. The sequenced material came from CD8+ T cells from PBMCs. V and J are TRBV3-1 and TRBJ1-6; D possibly corresponds to TRBD1 (5 bases). The receptor was isolated from a human donor with multiple sclerosis. CDR3 bases: TGTGCCAGCAGCCCGAATCCCCGGGACGGAAGGTTCCACTTT. This gives the protein CASSPNPRDGRFHF.